This T cell receptor (beta chain) was documented in a study of cytomegalovirus exposure and HLA in healthy donors (dated by TCRdb to 2017 to 2019). Study-level background: An earlier analysis of some 600 of the donors reported about 280 Gb of sequence data and around 110 million unique TCR beta sequences obtained from about 180 million T cells. Among some 410 genotyped donors of the cohort, an average of roughly 230,000 unique TCR beta nucleotide sequences was sequenced per donor, of which 15% to 20% were non-productive. Typing coverage varied by locus: about 629-630 donors for A, B, C, DRB1 and DQB1; about 520 for DQA1; around 610 for DPA1; approximately 490 for DPB1. An earlier analysis of around 580 of the donors used high-throughput TCR beta sequencing to judge whether each TCR beta V gene segment behaved as functional or pseudogenic. A later genetic analysis took genome-wide SNP genotypes for about 55% of the 666 donors and used that subset as a discovery cohort. Donor age, sex, ethnicity and CMV serostatus were compiled together with the repertoire data. The study profiled the T cell repertoires of hundreds of subjects by immunosequencing and related them to cytomegalovirus serostatus. An early release covering roughly 600 HLA-typed donors comprised about 310 gigabases of sequencing data and 85 million or so unique TCR sequences. To predict cytomegalovirus infection status, the study combined high-throughput TCR immunosequencing, statistical association of individual TCRs with disease status, and machine learning. A separate validation cohort of roughly 130 different subjects was used in addition to the roughly 700-subject first cohort. All discovery cohort repertoires had been generated on a single sequencing platform. A later analysis re-examined previously published TCR beta repertoires from roughly 650 donors and added high-resolution HLA genotyping to investigate patterns of TCR occurrence. Class I and class II HLA loci were covered by the typing at four-digit resolution. The study was designed to test whether signatures of past pathogen exposure could be identified by cataloging public T cell receptors. In the later analysis, no new phenotypic data were used to find candidate immune exposures; instead, reliance was placed on TCR beta sequences and their occurrence across donors. About five DR-DQ haplotypes were treated as single units for association and clustering because of strong linkage in the cohort. Of the 350 to 450 genotyped donors, roughly 85% fell in the genetic ancestry cluster associated with self-reported Caucasian donors.

Concerning this clone itself: Its cognate antigen has yet to be identified. The input lacks base qualities; no much larger clone sits a single base away.

The cohort was made up of around 720 healthy bone marrow donors. At the time of sampling, every cohort member was nominally healthy, though immune exposures that went unrecorded were likely present. The donor tested CMV seropositive and was one of the 289 seropositive cohort members. A peripheral blood sample was collected from each donor, and TCR beta sequencing was performed on peripheral blood mononuclear cells. Genomic DNA extraction from the blood cell samples was performed with the Qiagen DNeasy Blood Extraction Kit. Overall study results and their limits: In an earlier analysis of some 500 of the donors, most TCR beta V segments were observed in productive rearrangements about 87% or about 30% of the time, broadly matching IMGT annotations. Because some donors lacked HLA typing at each locus, the association tests relied only on the typed subset. A later analysis found that TCR association rates varied across HLA loci, with DRB1 alleles showing the most associated TCRs and HLA-C alleles the fewest. Sequencing depth was assumed to be roughly uniform across donors in the presence/absence analyses, though that assumption may not hold. Linkage disequilibrium might explain the correlated functional status among segregating V segments, but an unknown experimental factor could not be excluded. Strong co-occurrence of HLA alleles, especially DR and DQ, made assigning TCR associations to individual alleles difficult. A cluster of highly shared sequence variants was judged likely to be a technical artifact of the sequencing pipeline. Specific HLA alleles were associated with some 15,000 TCR beta sequences at a false discovery rate of 0.05 in a later analysis. Most TCR sequences were observed very rarely across donors, whereas some public TCRs were present in many individuals. A further reported finding was that TCR beta sequences accurately predicted the HLA-A and HLA-B alleles for most subjects in the first cohort. A total of fewer than 200 TCR beta chains were listed by the study as associated with cytomegalovirus. It was suggested by the authors that the approach could potentially be generalized to other disease states and immunological phenotypes. Most CMV-associated TCR beta chains appeared to be HLA-restricted in a later analysis, and the HLA associations seemed to be driven largely by CMV exposure. The classifier was reported to diagnose cytomegalovirus status with high specificity and sensitivity in both the original cohort and the validation cohort. Some IMGT-functional V segments, including TRBV6-2 and TRBV6-3, could not be told apart with the 87-base-pair reads, so those segments were excluded. In a later genetic analysis, a missense DCLRE1C variant was associated with V-gene and J-gene trimming of TCR beta chains, and the association was replicated in an independent cohort. Because counts were too low, some 16 rarely observed V segments, including chromosome 9 orphons, were excluded from the earlier analysis of 587 of the donors. Three of the identified cytomegalovirus-associated TCR beta chains were confirmed in vitro to be specific for cytomegalovirus antigens. The only immune exposure information available for the cohort was CMV serostatus. According to a later analysis, parvovirus B19, influenza, CMV and Epstein-Barr virus appeared linked to several top co-occurrence clusters. In a later analysis, HLA-associated TCR beta chains were found to be more clonally expanded and to have lower generation probabilities than equally common non-associated chains. Only TCR beta chains were sequenced in this cohort, and the absence of alpha or paired-chain data limited detectable features. In a later genetic analysis, fewer N-insertions in productive TCRs were reported among donors in an Asian-associated ancestry cluster than the roughly 640-donor mean.

CDR3 length: 12 amino acids, cysteine to phenylalanine. The CDR3 DNA has 36 bases and is translated from base 1. V is clipped by 10 bases and J by 3 bases, and the sequence between their germline boundaries is 12 bases long. The germline V gene gives CDR1 as SNHLY and CDR2 as FYNNEI. The library was built by means of the immunoSEQ multiplex PCR assay. For the multiplex PCR, a mixture combining 60 forward primers for TCR Vbeta segments and 13 reverse primers for TCR Jbeta segments was used. The CDR3 region of rearranged TCR beta genes was amplified from genomic DNA with a multiplex PCR assay. On the Illumina HiSeq System, the amplified TCR beta libraries were sequenced as 87-base-pair reads. Per the authors' processing: A later analysis tallied roughly 78 million unique TCR beta chains across the 666 repertoires, and around 10 million of those chains were shared by two or more donors. To remove PCR and sequencing errors, raw reads were error-corrected and collapsed into unique sequences using a nearest-neighbor algorithm that merged closely related sequences. To assign V, D and J gene segments, CDR3 sequences were aligned to IMGT reference sequences. Each retained sequence needed at least a six-nucleotide match to both a V gene segment and a J gene segment. Rearrangements were classified as productive when the CDR3 lacked stop codons and remained in frame with V and J, and all other rearrangements were classified as non-productive. CDR3 was defined according to IMGT convention as the region running from the second conserved V-encoded cysteine to the conserved J-encoded phenylalanine. The earlier analysis of about 610 of the donors excluded any sequence lacking an unambiguous match to a single V gene segment. An earlier analysis of several hundred of the donors called V segments functional above 56.7% productive rearrangements and segregating when the between-donor standard deviation exceeded 5%. A statistical classification framework was developed to diagnose cytomegalovirus status using the catalog of TCR beta chain sequences. In a later analysis, V and J genes were assigned by comparing TCR nucleotide sequences against IMGT/GENE-DB human TR gene sequences. A later analysis assigned CDR3 sequences and most-parsimonious VDJ recombination scenarios with the TCRdist pipeline. In a later analysis, each TCR beta chain was defined by its CDR3 amino acid sequence together with its V-gene family, and reads without a unique V-gene family were excluded. A later analysis removed nearly 600 highly shared, low-generation-probability nucleotide sequences to deal with suspected cross-contamination and a sequencing artifact. A later analysis calculated a clonal expansion index for each public chain from normalized within-repertoire ranks of inferred template counts. Generation probabilities in a later analysis came from a VDJ recombination model fitted to out-of-frame rearrangements, and those results were checked against IGoR. In a later analysis, TCR-TCR, TCR-HLA and TCR-CMV co-occurrence was scored with hypergeometric tests, and a repertoire-size bias correction was applied to TCR pairs. A later analysis estimated false discovery rates by permuting HLA or CMV assignments 20 times. A later analysis grouped co-occurring TCRs with DBSCAN, adding TCRdist sequence similarity when clustering within HLA-allele-positive subsets. Co-occurrence clustering excluded repertoires with fewer than 30,000 or more than 120,000 public chains, plus five with anomalous nucleotide sharing. TCRdb obtained this table from immuneACCESS and retained in-frame rearrangements with V and J assigned. These tables miss some clones; where compared with another copy, unresolved V genes account for less than half of the shortfall, and the remainder is unexplained. That table supplies the V and J calls and clone size; D and trimming were determined from the DNA. The table for this sample lists just over 150,000 clones; roughly 80% of them were counted only once. The ten most abundant clones make up 5% to 7.5% of the sample.

Sequenced input: PBMCs. Recombination connected TRBV2 to TRBJ1-2; no D gene can be assigned with confidence. This TCR was recovered from a woman between 45 and 60 years old in good health and CMV-seropositive. CDR3 protein: CATLDWDYGYTF. In nucleotide form, the sequence is TGTGCCACTCTGGACTGGGACTATGGCTACACCTTC. Reference TRBV2 and TRBJ1-2 proteins supply the regions before and after the CDR3; the full variable domain is: EPEVTQTPSHQVTQMGQEVILRCVPISNHLYFYWYRQILGQKVEFLVSFYNNEISEKSEIFDDQFSVERPDGSNFTLKIRSTKLEDSAMYFCATLDWDYGYTFGSGTRLTVV.